This TCR beta chain was identified in a study of T cell responses to AZD1222 COVID-19 vaccine. Study-level results: Nearly half of the spike-specific TCRs reportedly recognize variant regions that carry no mutations. Donors were mostly white British, more females; clonal diversity possibly underestimated.

This clone was observed a few times. The antigen is not known. Profiled with immunoSEQ multiplex PCR; TCRdb holds only in-frame clones, not every one. Among some 120,000 clones listed, around 89% were seen once. The germline gives CDR1 SGHDN, CDR2 FVKESK. V gave up 4 bases and J gave up 10 bases; unmatched junction bases: 8. The CDR3 totals 13 residues. The V call is TRBV14, the J call TRBJ1-1; TRBD1 aligns across 8 bases. The receptor was derived from an adult in good health. Sequenced material: peripheral blood, taken on day 0 of MenACWY control vaccination. The CDR3 loop reads CASSPDRGRRAFF. The CDR3 region has the DNA TGTGCCAGCAGCCCAGACAGGGGCCGGAGAGCTTTCTTT.